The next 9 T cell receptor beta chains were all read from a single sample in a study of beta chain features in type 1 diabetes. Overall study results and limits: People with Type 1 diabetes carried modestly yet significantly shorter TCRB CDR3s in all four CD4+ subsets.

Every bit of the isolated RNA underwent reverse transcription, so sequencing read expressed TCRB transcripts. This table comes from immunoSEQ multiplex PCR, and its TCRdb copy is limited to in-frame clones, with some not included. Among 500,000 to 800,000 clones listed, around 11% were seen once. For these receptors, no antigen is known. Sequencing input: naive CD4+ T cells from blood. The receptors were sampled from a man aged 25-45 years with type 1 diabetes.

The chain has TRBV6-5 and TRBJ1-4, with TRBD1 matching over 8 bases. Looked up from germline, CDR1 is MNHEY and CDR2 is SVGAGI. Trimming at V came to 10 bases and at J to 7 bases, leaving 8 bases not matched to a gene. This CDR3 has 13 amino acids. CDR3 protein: CATLGTGVEKLFF. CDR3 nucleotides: TGTGCCACCCTCGGGACAGGAGTTGAAAAACTGTTTTTT.

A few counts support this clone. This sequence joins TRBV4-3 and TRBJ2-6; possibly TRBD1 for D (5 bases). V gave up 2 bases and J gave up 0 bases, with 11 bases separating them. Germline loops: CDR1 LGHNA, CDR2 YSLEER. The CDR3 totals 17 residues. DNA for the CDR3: TGCGCCAGCAGCCAAACCACCAGGGTCTCTGGGGCCAACGTCCTGACTTTC. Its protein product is CASSQTTRVSGANVLTF.

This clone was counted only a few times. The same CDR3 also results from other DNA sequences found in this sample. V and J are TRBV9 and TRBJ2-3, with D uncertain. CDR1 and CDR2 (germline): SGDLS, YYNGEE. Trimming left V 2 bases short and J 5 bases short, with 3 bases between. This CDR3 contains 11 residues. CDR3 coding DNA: TGTGCCAGCAGCGTGGGAGATACGCAGTATTTT. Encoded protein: CASSVGDTQYF.

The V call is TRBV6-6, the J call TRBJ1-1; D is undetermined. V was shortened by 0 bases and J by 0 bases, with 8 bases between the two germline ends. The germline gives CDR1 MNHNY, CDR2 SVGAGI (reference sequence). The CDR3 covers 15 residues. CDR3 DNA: TGTGCCAGCAGTTACTCGAGACGTTTGAACACTGAAGCTTTCTTT. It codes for CASSYSRRLNTEAFF.

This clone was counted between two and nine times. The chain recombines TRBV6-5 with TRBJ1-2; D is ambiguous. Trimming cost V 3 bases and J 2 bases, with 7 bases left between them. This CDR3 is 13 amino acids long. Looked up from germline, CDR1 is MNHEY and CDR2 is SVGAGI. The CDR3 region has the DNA TGTGCCAGCAGTTATACGGAGAACTATGGCTACACCTTC. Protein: CASSYTENYGYTF.

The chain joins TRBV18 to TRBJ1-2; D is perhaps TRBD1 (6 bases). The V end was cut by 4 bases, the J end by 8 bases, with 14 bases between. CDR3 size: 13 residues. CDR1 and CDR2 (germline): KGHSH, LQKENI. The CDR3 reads CASSLGQMDGYTF. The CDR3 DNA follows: TGTGCCAGCTCACTAGGACAGATGGACGGCTACACCTTC.

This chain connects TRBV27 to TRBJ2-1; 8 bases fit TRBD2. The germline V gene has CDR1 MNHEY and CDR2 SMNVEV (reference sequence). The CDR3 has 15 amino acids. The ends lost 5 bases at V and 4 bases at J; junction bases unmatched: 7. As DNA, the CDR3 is TGTGCCAGCAGTGCCGGGACTAGTTCTTACAATGAGCAGTTCTTC. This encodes CASSAGTSSYNEQFF.

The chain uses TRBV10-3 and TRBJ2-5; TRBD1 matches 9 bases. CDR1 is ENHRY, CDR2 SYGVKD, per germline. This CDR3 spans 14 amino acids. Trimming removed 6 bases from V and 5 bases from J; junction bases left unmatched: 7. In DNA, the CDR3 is TGTGCCATCAGGGAGGGACAGGGTGGCGAGACCCAGTACTTC. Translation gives CAIREGQGGETQYF.

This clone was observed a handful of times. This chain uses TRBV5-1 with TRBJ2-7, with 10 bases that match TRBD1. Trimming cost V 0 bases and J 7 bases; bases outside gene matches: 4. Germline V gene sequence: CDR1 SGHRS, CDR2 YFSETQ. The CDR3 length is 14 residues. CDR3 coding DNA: TGCGCCAGCAGCTTGGGGGACAGGGGTTGGGAGCAGTACTTC. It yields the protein CASSLGDRGWEQYF.